The sequence of this T cell receptor (beta chain) was determined in a study of blood T cell repertoires in COVID-19. Comments on this clone: Other DNA sequences in this sample translate to the same CDR3.

Using immunoSEQ multiplex PCR, the repertoire was profiled, and TCRdb retains in-frame clones only, with some absent. Of a few hundred thousand clones listed, roughly 88% are singletons. V was shortened by 0 bases and J by 0 bases, with 6 bases between the two germline ends. This CDR3 contains 14 residues. The germline CDR1 and CDR2 sequences are SGHKS and YYEKEE (reference sequence). Sequences were obtained from peripheral blood. The chain recombines TRBV5-5 with TRBJ1-1; TRBD1 is a possible D gene (5 bases). The clonotype was recovered from a man older than 75 with acute or convalescent COVID-19. CDR3 amino acids: CASSLGGLNTEAFF. The DNA of the CDR3 is TGTGCCAGCAGCTTGGGGGGCTTGAACACTGAAGCTTTCTTT.